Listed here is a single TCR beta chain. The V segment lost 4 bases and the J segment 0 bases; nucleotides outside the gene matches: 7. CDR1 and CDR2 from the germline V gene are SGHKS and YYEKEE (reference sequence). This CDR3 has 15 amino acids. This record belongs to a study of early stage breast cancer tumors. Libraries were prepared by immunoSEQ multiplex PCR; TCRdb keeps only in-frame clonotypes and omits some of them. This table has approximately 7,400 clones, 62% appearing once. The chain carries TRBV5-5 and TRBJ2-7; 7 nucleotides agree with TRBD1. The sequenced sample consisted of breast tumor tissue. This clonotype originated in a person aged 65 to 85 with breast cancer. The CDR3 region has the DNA TGTGCCAGCAGCAGGACTGGGACAGACTCCTACGAGCAGTACTTC. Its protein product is CASSRTGTDSYEQYF.